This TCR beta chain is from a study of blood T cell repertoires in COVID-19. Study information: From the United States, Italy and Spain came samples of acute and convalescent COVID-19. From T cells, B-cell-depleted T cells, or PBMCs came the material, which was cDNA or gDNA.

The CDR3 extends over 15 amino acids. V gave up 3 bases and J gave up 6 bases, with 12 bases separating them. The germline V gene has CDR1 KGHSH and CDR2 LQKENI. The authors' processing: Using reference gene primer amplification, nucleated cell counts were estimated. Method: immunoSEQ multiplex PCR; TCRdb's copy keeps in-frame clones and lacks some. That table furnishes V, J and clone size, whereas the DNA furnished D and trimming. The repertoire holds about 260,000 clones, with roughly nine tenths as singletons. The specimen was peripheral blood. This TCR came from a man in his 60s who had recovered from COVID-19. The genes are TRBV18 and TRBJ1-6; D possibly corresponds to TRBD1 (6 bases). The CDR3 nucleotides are TGTGCCAGCTCACCGGTAGCGGGGGCTAATTCACCCCTCCACTTT. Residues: CASSPVAGANSPLHF. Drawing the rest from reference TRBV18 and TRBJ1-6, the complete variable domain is NAGVMQNPRHLVRRRGQEARLRCSPMKGHSHVYWYRQLPEEGLKFMVYLQKENIIDESGMPKERFSAEFPKEGPSILRIQQVVRGDSAAYFCASSPVAGANSPLHFGNGTRLTVT.